This T cell receptor beta chain was captured by sequencing in a study of beta chain features in type 1 diabetes. As for the study in general: No patient-donor differences in age, gender, total cells or subset yield. Study-wide results and caveats: cDNA-based sequencing might over-represent cells highly expressing TCR. Lower insertion and higher deletion counts appeared at VDJ junctions in type 1 diabetes patients. Within each of all four CD4+ subsets, Type 1 diabetes patients had TCRB CDR3s that were moderately but significantly shorter.

This CDR3 comprises 14 residues. Germline values: CDR1 MDHEN, CDR2 SYDVKM. Trimming at V came to 6 bases and at J to 5 bases, leaving 7 bases not matched to a gene. Isolation of CD4+ naive, central memory, regulatory and stem cell-like memory cells was achieved by sorting via CD45RO/CCR7/CD25/CD127/CD95/CD27. This clone was detected a few times. Its antigen remains unidentified. The isolated RNA, all of it, was reverse transcribed, so expressed TCRB transcripts were what got sequenced. Produced via immunoSEQ multiplex PCR; TCRdb's table is partial and in-frame only. The sample records under 850,000 clones, over 10% being singletons.

V is TRBV28 and J is TRBJ1-5, with TRBD1 matching over 7 bases. This receptor was identified in a man between 18 and 29 years old with type 1 diabetes. Sequenced: naive CD4+ T cells from blood. The CDR3 nucleotides are TGTGCCAGCAGGACCCAAACAGGGGATCAGCCCCAGCATTTT. Residues: CASRTQTGDQPQHF. The whole variable domain, remainder taken from reference TRBV28 and TRBJ1-5, is DVKVTQSSRYLVKRTGEKVFLECVQDMDHENMFWYRQDPGLGLRLIYFSYDVKMKEKGDIPEGYSVSREKKERFSLILESASTNQTSMYLCASRTQTGDQPQHFGDGTRLSIL.